This record concerns one T cell receptor beta chain sequence. Authors' analysis steps: By means of reference gene primer amplification, nucleated cell counts were estimated. Profiling relied on immunoSEQ multiplex PCR, and the TCRdb table lists in-frame clones only, not all of them. That table supplies the V and J calls and clone size; D and trimming were determined from the DNA. The profile shows about 120,000 clones, roughly 79% of them singletons. These data belong to a study of blood T cell repertoires in COVID-19. As for the study in general: Whether acute or convalescent, the COVID-19 samples came from the United States, Italy and Spain. From T cells, B-cell-depleted T cells, or PBMCs came the material, which was cDNA or gDNA.

The TCR comes from an older man with acute or convalescent COVID-19. The sequenced sample consisted of peripheral blood.

The CDR3 is CASSGGQAYEQYF. The CDR3 nucleotides are TGTGCCAGCAGTGGGGGACAGGCCTACGAGCAGTACTTC. This chain uses TRBV2 with TRBJ2-7, with 8 bases identical to TRBD1. The CDR3 consists of 13 residues. Germline CDR1 reads SNHLY; CDR2 reads FYNNEI. V gave up 4 bases and J gave up 2 bases; unmatched junction bases: 1.